What follows is one T cell receptor (beta chain) and its context. Its antigen remains unknown. The sample belongs to a study of T cell responses to AZD1222 COVID-19 vaccine. Study-wide results and limits: Donors, mostly white British, included more females; clonal diversity was possibly underestimated. No day 14 peak samples; only post-peak repertoires were characterized. Dominant at 160-218 and 743-854, vaccine-associated CD4 TCRs also spanned spike. Just a handful of AZD1222 recipients tested seropositive at baseline.

Germline V gene lookup returns CDR1 MNHEY and CDR2 SVGAGI. V shed 6 bases, J shed 0 bases, and the junction held 5 bases outside the gene matches. The CDR3 is 15 residues long. This table comes from immunoSEQ multiplex PCR, and its TCRdb copy is limited to in-frame clones, with some not included. The sample records some 140,000 clones, about 87% being singletons. This receptor was obtained from an adult in good health. The chain links TRBV6-5 to TRBJ2-4; 7 bases agree with TRBD1. The specimen comprised peripheral blood, sampled on day 0 of AZD1222 vaccination. The CDR3 here is CASRPDRVAKNIQYF. The CDR3 nucleotides are TGTGCCAGCAGACCCGACAGGGTAGCCAAAAACATTCAGTACTTC.